Sequencing of this TCR beta chain was carried out in a study of cytomegalovirus exposure and HLA in healthy donors. Findings and caveats of the study: Some V segments, TRBV6-2 and TRBV6-3 among them, were indistinguishable and were therefore excluded.

Trimming removed 5 bases from V and 7 bases from J, with 11 bases in between. The CDR3 has 13 residues. Germline CDR1 SGHTA, CDR2 FQGTGA. As regards this clone: The antigen remains undetermined.

Vbeta (60) and Jbeta (13) primers were used in the PCR. Assay used: immunoSEQ multiplex PCR; TCRdb lists only in-frame clones, some missing. The sample lists some 130,000 clones, approximately 60% seen once, with over 1.5% in the top ten. The TCR comes from a human donor in good health. The V call is TRBV7-3, the J call TRBJ1-4; D is unresolved. Sequencing was done on a sample of PBMCs. The CDR3 DNA reads as TGTGCCAGCAGCACCACAGCGGGTGAAAAACTGTTTTTT. It yields the protein CASSTTAGEKLFF.